This is a list of T cell receptor beta chains from one sample in a study of T cell repertoires in cytomegalovirus infection. TCRdb passed the reads through MiXCR, listing each CDR3 protein once. Here the sample spans 140,000 to 150,000 distinct CDR3 sequences, 32% being singletons. What these receptors recognize is not known. The specimen comprised CD8+ T cells from cultured PBMCs, sampled from culture after CMV antigen stimulation. Receptors originate from a human donor in good health (CMV status not recorded). Some clones in this sample may be carry-over from other donors' samples. Both conserved end residues are part of each CDR3. Fields, in order: clone size, V gene, CDR3 protein. Rows may omit the clone size; those that give it use once, few, many or a size class.

NA TRBV2 CASSVGNGYTF
many TRBV12-3/TRBV12-4 CASSFLGPGNTIYF
few TRBV18 CASSPRHYFATNEKLFF
many TRBV7-2 CASSQLSGNTEAFF
NA TRBV19 CATSSTPKDQFF
few TRBV11-2 CASSGDRDFEKLFF
NA TRBV19 CASSTGSVNSPLHF
once TRBV28 CASSLAGQGAVEPQHF
few TRBV13 CASRKREYSGETQYF
NA TRBV10-3 CAITPTRGGVGNTEAFF
NA TRBV7-8 CASSYSPENTEAFF
few TRBV28 CASSPGTVYQPQHF
NA TRBV6-5 CASSYGTSRGTDTQYF
NA TRBV6-2/TRBV6-3 CASSSYTYNEQFF
NA TRBV7-6 CASTPNPTGPTEAFF
NA TRBV4-1 CASSQGTGSPYEQYF
few TRBV2 CASSASGVGTTEAFF
NA TRBV19 CASSETRAGGYEQYF
few TRBV7-3 CASSTAGTGGSEQYF
NA TRBV2 CASSSLGLAESYEQYF
few TRBV12-3/TRBV12-4 CASTREVNTEAFF
NA TRBV3-1 CASSQEDSFQETQYF